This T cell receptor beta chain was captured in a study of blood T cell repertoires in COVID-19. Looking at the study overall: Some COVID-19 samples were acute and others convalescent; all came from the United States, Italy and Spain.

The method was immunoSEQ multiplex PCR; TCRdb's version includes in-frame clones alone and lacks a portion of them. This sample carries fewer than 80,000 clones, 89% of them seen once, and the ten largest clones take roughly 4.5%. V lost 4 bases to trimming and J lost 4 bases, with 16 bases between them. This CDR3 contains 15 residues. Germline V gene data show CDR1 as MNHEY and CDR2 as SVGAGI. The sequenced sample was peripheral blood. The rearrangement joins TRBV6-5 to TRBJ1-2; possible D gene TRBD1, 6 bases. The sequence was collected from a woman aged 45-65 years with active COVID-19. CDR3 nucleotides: TGTGCCAGCAGTTCCCCGGGGGGCGGGCCCTATGGCTACACCTTC. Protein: CASSSPGGGPYGYTF.